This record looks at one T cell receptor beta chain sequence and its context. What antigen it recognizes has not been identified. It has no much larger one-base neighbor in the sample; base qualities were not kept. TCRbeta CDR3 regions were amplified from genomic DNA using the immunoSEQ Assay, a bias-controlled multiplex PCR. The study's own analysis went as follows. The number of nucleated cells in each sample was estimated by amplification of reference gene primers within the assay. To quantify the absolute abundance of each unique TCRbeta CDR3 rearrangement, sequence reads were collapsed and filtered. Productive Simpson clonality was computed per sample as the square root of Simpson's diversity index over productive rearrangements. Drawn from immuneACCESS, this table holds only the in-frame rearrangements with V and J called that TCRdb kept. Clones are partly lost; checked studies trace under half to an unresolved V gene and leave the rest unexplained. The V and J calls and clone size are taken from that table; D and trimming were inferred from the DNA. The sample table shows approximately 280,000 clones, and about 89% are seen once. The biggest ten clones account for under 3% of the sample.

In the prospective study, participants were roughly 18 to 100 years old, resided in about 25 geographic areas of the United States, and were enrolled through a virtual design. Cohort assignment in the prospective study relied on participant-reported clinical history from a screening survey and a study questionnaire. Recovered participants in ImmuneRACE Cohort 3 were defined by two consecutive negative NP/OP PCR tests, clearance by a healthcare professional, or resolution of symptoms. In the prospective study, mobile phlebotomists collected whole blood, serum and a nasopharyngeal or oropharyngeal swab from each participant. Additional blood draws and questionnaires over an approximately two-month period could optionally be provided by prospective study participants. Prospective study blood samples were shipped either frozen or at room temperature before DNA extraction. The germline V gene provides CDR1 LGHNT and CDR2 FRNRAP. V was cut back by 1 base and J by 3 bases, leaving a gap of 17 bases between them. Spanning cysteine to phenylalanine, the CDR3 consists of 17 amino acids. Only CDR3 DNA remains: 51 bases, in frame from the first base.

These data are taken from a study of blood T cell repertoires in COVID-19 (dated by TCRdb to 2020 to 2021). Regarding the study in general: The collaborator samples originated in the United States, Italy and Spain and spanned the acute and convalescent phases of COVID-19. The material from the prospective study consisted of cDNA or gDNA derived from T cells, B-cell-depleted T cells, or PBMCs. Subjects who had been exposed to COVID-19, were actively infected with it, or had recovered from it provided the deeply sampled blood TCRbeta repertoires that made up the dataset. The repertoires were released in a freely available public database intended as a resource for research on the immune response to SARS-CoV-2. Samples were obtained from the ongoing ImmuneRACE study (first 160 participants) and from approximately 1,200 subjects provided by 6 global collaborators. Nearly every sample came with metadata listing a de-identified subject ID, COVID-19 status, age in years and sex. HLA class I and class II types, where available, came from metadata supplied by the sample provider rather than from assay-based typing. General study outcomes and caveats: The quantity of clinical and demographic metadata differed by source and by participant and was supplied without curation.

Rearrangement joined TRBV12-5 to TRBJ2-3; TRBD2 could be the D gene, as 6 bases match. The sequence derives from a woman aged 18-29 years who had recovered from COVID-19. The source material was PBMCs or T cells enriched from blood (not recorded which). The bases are TGTGCTAGTGGTTTGGCCCCTCGGGACTCCCCGACAGATACGCAGTATTTT. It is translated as CASGLAPRDSPTDTQYF.